A single sample gave rise to the 17 T cell receptor beta chains below, sequenced in a study of T-cell reconstitution after alpha-beta-depleted transplantation in children. A TCRbeta library incorporating unique molecular identifiers was prepared. A single record per CDR3 protein comes from TCRdb applying MiXCR to the PCR reads. This sample yields about 240,000 distinct CDR3 sequences, of which about a quarter are seen a single time; about 2.8% belongs to the top ten. The material was PBMCs, obtained before TCRalphabeta/CD19-depleted stem cell transplant. The receptors originated from a girl between 2 and 10 years old with Fanconi anemia, due to receive a stem cell transplant.

This clonotype was detected ten times or more. V gene TRBV12-3 or TRBV12-4 combines with J gene TRBJ2-7, with 7 bases matching TRBD2. CDR3 size: 12 residues. Trimming took 2 bases from V and 6 from J; bases not matched to a gene: 1. The CDR3 nucleotides are TGTGCCAGCAGTTTATCGGGGGGCGAGCAGTACTTC. It translates to CASSLSGGEQYF.

In its sample, this clonotype was seen once. The junction and the germline gene differ at one end; a read error may be behind it. This chain joins TRBV20-1 and TRBJ2-7; TRBD1 matches at 9 bases. The CDR3 is 15 amino acids. From germline, CDR1 is DFQATT and CDR2 SNEGSKA (reference sequence). The CDR3: CSAGNPRGQGYQQYF. CDR3 nucleotide sequence: TGCAGTGCTGGAAACCCAAGGGGACAGGGCTACCAGCAGTACTTC.

This clonotype has only a few counts. V is TRBV5-1 and J is TRBJ2-5; possibly TRBD2 for D (7 bases). The CDR3 covers 14 residues. The ends were cut back, 2 bases at V and 5 bases at J, with 13 bases in the middle. CDR1 SGHRS and CDR2 YFSETQ come from the germline V gene. The CDR3: CASSFGGAEETQYF. The CDR3 DNA reads as TGCGCCAGCAGCTTTGGGGGGGCTGAGGAGACCCAGTACTTC. Full variable domain (rest looked up from reference TRBV5-1 and TRBJ2-5): KAGVTQTPRYLIKTRGQQVTLSCSPISGHRSVSWYQQTPGQGLQFLFEYFSETQRNKGNFPGRFSGRQFSNSRSEMNVSTLELGDSALYLCASSFGGAEETQYFGPGTRLLVL.

This clonotype was counted at least ten times. V and J are TRBV7-8 and TRBJ2-1; the match to TRBD2 covers 9 bases. The CDR3 is 15 amino acids. Germline V gene data show CDR1 as SGHVS and CDR2 as FQNEAQ. J was trimmed by 5 bases and V by 5 bases; bases with no gene match: 7. In DNA form, the CDR3 reads TGTGCCAGCAGCGCCGGGACTAGCAGAAACAATGAGCAGTTCTTC. This sequence encodes CASSAGTSRNNEQFF.

At least ten counts were recorded for this clonotype. The chain employs TRBV5-1 and TRBJ2-1; 7 nucleotides align to TRBD2. V lost 4 bases, J lost 3 bases, and 7 bases stayed unmatched. CDR3 length equals 15 residues. CDR1 is SGHRS and CDR2 is YFSETQ in the germline V gene. CDR3 amino acids: CASSKAGDHYNEQFF. The CDR3 region has the DNA TGCGCCAGCAGCAAGGCGGGGGACCACTACAATGAGCAGTTCTTC. Full variable domain (missing parts from reference TRBV5-1 and TRBJ2-1): KAGVTQTPRYLIKTRGQQVTLSCSPISGHRSVSWYQQTPGQGLQFLFEYFSETQRNKGNFPGRFSGRQFSNSRSEMNVSTLELGDSALYLCASSKAGDHYNEQFFGPGTRLTVL.

The V gene is TRBV6-5, the J gene TRBJ1-2; 10 positions agree with TRBD1. The CDR3 contains 12 residues. Trimming took 8 bases from V and 4 from J; bases not matched to a gene: 1. From germline, CDR1 is MNHEY and CDR2 SVGAGI. For the CDR3, the DNA is TGTGCCAGCGGGACAGGGGTCTATGGCTACACCTTC. This encodes CASGTGVYGYTF.

The chain joins TRBV29-1 to TRBJ1-2; D remains ambiguous. V gave up 3 bases and J gave up 4 bases, with 12 bases separating them. Germline V gives CDR1 SQVTM, CDR2 ANQGSEA. CDR3 length equals 13 residues. CDR3 nucleotide sequence: TGCAGCGTTGAGGTGGGAGCCGGCTATGGCTACACCTTC. As protein: CSVEVGAGYGYTF.

V and J are TRBV27 and TRBJ2-1; no clear D. Trimming took 8 bases from V and 3 from J, leaving 5 bases between them. The CDR3 is 11 amino acids. Germline CDR1 is MNHEY and CDR2 is SMNVEV (reference sequence). As DNA, the CDR3 is TGTGCCAGCGGGGTCTACAATGAGCAGTTCTTC. The encoded protein is CASGVYNEQFF.

In this sample, this clonotype turned up many times. The chain employs TRBV21-1 and TRBJ2-5. TRBV21-1 represents a pseudogene. The CDR3 extends over 15 amino acids. The CDR3 nucleotides are TGTGCCAGCAGGGACAGCGCTTCGTTCCAAGAGACCCAGTACTTC. Translating gives CASRDSASFQETQYF.

V is TRBV29-1 and J is TRBJ2-7; D unresolved. The germline CDR1 and CDR2 sequences are SQVTM and ANQGSEA. The CDR3 sequence is 12 residues long. V was cut by 5 bases and J by 5 bases, with 13 bases left in between. In DNA form, the CDR3 reads TGCAGCGTTTGTTTTGTACAGAACGAGCAGTACTTC. Translated: CSVCFVQNEQYF.

This clonotype was recorded at least ten times. V gene TRBV5-5 combines with J gene TRBJ2-3; 9 nucleotides align to TRBD2. V was pared by 7 bases and J by 11 bases, with 5 bases of the junction left unmatched. Germline V gene lookup returns CDR1 SGHKS and CDR2 YYEKEE (reference sequence). This CDR3 has 11 amino acids. CDR3 coding DNA: TGTGCCAGCCTTAGCGGGAGTCGGCAGTATTTT. Its translation is CASLSGSRQYF.

The CDR3 here is CSARGTARAYYEQYF. In DNA, the CDR3 is TGCAGTGCTAGAGGAACCGCGCGGGCCTACTACGAGCAGTACTTC. V usage is TRBV20-1 and J usage is TRBJ2-7; D is possibly TRBD2 (5 bases). The CDR3 spans 15 residues. Trimming stripped 1 base from V and 3 bases from J, with 16 bases between. From germline, CDR1 is DFQATT and CDR2 SNEGSKA (reference sequence).

This chain links TRBV11-2 with TRBJ2-7; 8 positions agree with TRBD2. The junction had 22 bases not matched to a gene; V was cut back by 6 bases and J by 6 bases. The CDR3 has 18 residues. The V gene's germline CDR1 is SGHAT and CDR2 FQNNGV. The CDR3 reads CASSRPGLGPSGGVEQYF. In nucleotides, the CDR3 is TGTGCCAGCAGTAGACCGGGACTAGGGCCTTCCGGTGGGGTCGAGCAGTACTTC. Together with reference TRBV11-2 and TRBJ2-7, the CDR3 gives the full variable domain: EAGVAQSPRYKIIEKRQSVAFWCNPISGHATLYWYQQILGQGPKLLIQFQNNGVVDDSQLPKDRFSAERLKGVDSTLKIQPAKLEDSAVYLCASSRPGLGPSGGVEQYFGPGTRLTVT.

This clonotype was detected ten times or more. The chain recombines TRBV25-1 with TRBJ2-5; the D gene could be TRBD1 or TRBD2 (5 bases each). Germline V lookup: CDR1 MGHDK, CDR2 SYGVNS. V was clipped by 3 bases and J by 3 bases, with 17 bases between them. CDR3 length: 16 residues. The CDR3 loop reads CASSDLGVGSEETQYF. CDR3 in DNA: TGTGCCAGCAGTGATTTGGGGGTTGGGTCGGAAGAGACCCAGTACTTC.

Comments on this clonotype: Relative to the germline gene, one junction end is altered; a read error may explain this. Written as DNA, the CDR3 is TGTGCCAGCAGTGACTCCTACAATGAGCAGTTCTTC. It encodes CASSDSYNEQFF. The rearrangement links TRBV6-2 or TRBV6-3 to TRBJ2-1; D not certain. Germline CDR1 is MNHEY and CDR2 is SVGEGT. CDR3 size: 12 residues.

This clonotype was counted only a few times. The rearrangement links TRBV20-1 to TRBJ2-1; D is uncertain. The CDR3 loop spans 15 amino acids. Trimming removed 0 bases at V and 3 bases at J, with 12 bases between. Germline loops: CDR1 DFQATT, CDR2 SNEGSKA (reference sequence). CDR3 coding DNA: TGCAGTGCTAGAGACTTTACTACGTACTACAATGAGCAGTTCTTC. Residues: CSARDFTTYYNEQFF.

Ten or more counts support this clonotype. The V call is TRBV6-5, the J call TRBJ1-1; no clear D. Germline V lookup: CDR1 MNHEY, CDR2 SVGAGI. Trimming shortened V by 7 bases and J by 0 bases, and 9 bases separated the two germline ends. This CDR3 has 13 amino acids. CDR3 protein: CASTASLNTEAFF. DNA for the CDR3: TGTGCCAGCACGGCATCACTGAACACTGAAGCTTTCTTT.